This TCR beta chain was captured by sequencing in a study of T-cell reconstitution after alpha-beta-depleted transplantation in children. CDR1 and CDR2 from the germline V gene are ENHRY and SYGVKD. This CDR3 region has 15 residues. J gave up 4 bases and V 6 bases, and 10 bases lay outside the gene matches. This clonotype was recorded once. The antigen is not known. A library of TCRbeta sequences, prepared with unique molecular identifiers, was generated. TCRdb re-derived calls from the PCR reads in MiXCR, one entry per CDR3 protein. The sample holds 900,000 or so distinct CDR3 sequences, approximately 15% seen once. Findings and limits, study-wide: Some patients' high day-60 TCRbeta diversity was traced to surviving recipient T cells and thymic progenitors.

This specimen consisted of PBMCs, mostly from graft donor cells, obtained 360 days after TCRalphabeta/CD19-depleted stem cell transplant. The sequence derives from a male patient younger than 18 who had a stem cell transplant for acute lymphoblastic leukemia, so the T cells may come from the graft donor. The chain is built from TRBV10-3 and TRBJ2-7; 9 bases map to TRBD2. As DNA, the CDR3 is TGTGCCATCAGACAGACTAGCGGTAAATGGTACGAGCAGTACTTC. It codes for CAIRQTSGKWYEQYF.